The clone carrying this TCR beta chain was observed many times. This sample is part of a study of low-dose radiotherapy and immunotherapy resistance in tumors. Over approximately 20 PCR cycles, TCRs were amplified from a constant-region primer and V-primer adapter. TCRdb re-called the reads with MiXCR, one entry per CDR3 protein. The profile shows about 50,000 distinct CDR3 sequences, 12% of them singletons. Time point indicated: before trial treatment. CDR1 LGHDT and CDR2 YNNKEL come from the germline V gene (reference sequence). There are 16 residues in the CDR3. Trimming at V came to 4 bases and at J to 5 bases, leaving 7 bases not matched to a gene.

The clonotype was recovered from a female donor with ovarian cancer. The gene calls are TRBV3-1 and TRBJ1-4; 10 nucleotides line up with TRBD1. This sample comprised PBMCs, obtained before treatment. The CDR3, as DNA: TGTGCCAGCAGCCTTAGGCGGACAGGGGGGAATGAAAAACTGTTTTTT. It is translated as CASSLRRTGGNEKLFF.